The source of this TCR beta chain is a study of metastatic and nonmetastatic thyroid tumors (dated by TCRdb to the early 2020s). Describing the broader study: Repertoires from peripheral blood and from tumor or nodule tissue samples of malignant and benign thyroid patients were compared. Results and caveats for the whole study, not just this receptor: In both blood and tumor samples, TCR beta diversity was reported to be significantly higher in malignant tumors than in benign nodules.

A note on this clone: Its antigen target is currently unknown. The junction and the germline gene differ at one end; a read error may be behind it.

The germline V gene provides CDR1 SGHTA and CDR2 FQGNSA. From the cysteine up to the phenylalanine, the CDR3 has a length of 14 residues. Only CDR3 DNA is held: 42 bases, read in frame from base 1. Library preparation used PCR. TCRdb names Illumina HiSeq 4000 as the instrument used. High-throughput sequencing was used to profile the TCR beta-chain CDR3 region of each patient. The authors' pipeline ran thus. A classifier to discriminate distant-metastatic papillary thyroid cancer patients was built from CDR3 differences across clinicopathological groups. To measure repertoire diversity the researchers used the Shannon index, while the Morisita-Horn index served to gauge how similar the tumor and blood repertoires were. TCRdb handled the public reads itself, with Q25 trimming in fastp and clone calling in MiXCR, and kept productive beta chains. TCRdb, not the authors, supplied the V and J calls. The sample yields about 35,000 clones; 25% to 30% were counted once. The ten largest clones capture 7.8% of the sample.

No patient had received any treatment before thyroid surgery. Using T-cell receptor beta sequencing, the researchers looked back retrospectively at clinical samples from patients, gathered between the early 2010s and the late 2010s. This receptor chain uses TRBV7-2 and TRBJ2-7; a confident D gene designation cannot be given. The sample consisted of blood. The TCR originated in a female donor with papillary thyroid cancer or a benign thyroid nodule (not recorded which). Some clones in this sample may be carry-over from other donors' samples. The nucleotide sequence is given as TGTGCCCGCAGCGAGACGGTCGCCCCCTACGAGCAGTACTTC. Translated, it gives CARSETVAPYEQYF.